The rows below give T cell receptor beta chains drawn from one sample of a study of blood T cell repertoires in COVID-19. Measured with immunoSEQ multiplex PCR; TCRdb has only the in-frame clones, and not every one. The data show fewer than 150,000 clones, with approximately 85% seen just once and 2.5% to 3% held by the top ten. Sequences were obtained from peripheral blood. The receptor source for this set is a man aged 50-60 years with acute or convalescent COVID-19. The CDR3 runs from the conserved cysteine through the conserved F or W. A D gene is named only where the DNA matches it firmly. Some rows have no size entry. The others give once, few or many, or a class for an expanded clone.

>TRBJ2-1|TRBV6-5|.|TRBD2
CASNRISVGRERVF
TGTGCCAGCAACCGAATAAGCGTTGGGCGGGAGAGAGTCTTC
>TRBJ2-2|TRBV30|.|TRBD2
CAWRGLAGATTGELFF
TGTGCCTGGAGGGGGTTAGCGGGGGCCACGACCGGGGAGCTGTTTTTT
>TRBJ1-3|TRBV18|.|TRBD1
CASSPGQGYGNTIYF
TGTGCCAGCTCACCCGGACAGGGGTATGGAAACACCATATATTTT
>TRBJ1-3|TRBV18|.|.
CASSHPTQDSGNTIYF
TGTGCCAGCTCTCATCCAACACAGGACTCTGGAAACACCATATATTTT
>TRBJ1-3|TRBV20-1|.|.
CSASPPGSYGNTIYF
TGCAGTGCTAGTCCACCAGGGTCTTACGGAAACACCATATATTTT
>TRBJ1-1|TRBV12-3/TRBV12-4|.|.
CASSFGQGEAFF
TGTGCCAGCAGTTTTGGGCAGGGTGAAGCTTTCTTT
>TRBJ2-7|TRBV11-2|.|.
CASSSTGYEQYF
TGTGCCAGCAGCTCAACAGGGTACGAGCAGTACTTC
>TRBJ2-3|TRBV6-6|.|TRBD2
CASRLAGGPDTQYF
TGTGCCAGCAGGCTAGCGGGGGGGCCAGATACGCAGTATTTT
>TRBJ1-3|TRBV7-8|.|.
CASSFLDGNTIYF
TGTGCCAGCAGCTTTCTAGACGGAAACACCATATATTTT
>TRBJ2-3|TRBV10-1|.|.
CASSGSSTDTQYF
TGCGCCAGCAGCGGGTCTAGCACAGATACGCAGTATTTT
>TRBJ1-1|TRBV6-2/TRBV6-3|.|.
CASSYTGLGRHTEAFF
TGTGCCAGCAGTTACACAGGGCTGGGGAGACACACTGAAGCTTTCTTT
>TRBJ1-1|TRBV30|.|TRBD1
CAWSGVLDRPWTEAFF
TGTGCCTGGAGTGGAGTCCTGGACAGGCCGTGGACTGAAGCTTTCTTT
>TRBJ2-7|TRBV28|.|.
CASSFPATRRFSYEQYF
TGTGCCAGCAGTTTCCCCGCGACTAGGAGATTCTCCTACGAGCAGTACTTC
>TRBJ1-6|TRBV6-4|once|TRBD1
CASRPGQGDSPLHF
TGTGCCAGCAGGCCGGGACAGGGAGATTCACCCCTCCACTTT
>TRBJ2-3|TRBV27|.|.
CASSLYPLADTQYF
TGTGCCAGCAGTTTATACCCCCTAGCGGATACGCAGTATTTT
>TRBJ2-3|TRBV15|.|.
CATSRFERTDTQYF
TGTGCCACCAGCCGGTTTGAGAGGACAGATACGCAGTATTTT